This T cell receptor (beta chain) was identified in a study of T cells in narcolepsy. Here immunoSEQ multiplex PCR was the method, and the copy in TCRdb shows in-frame clones only, minus some. Counted here are 15,000 to 20,000 clones, approximately 90% occurring once; the ten biggest clones make up roughly 0.75%. The CDR3 length is 15 residues. CDR1 SEHNR and CDR2 FQNEAQ come from the germline V gene (reference sequence). After removal of 5 bases from V and 5 bases from J, the junction contained 7 bases not matched to a gene. This receptor was obtained from a human donor in good health. V and J are TRBV7-9 and TRBJ2-5, with 11 bases fitting TRBD2. The sample was memory (CD45RA-) CD4+ T cells from blood. CDR3 region: CASSVSGGAVETQYF. CDR3 DNA: TGTGCCAGCAGCGTTAGCGGGGGGGCTGTGGAGACCCAGTACTTC.